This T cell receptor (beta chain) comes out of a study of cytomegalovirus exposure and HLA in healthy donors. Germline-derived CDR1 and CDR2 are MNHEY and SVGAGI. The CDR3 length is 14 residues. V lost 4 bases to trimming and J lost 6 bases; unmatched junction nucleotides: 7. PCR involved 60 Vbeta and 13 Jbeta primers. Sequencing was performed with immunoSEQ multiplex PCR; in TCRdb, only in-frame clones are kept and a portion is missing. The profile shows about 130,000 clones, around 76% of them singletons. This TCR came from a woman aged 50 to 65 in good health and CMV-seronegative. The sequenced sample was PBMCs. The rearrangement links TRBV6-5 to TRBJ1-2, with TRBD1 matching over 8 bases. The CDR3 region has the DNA TGTGCCAGCAGTTCGAGGACAGGGTGGAATGGCTACACCTTC. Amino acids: CASSSRTGWNGYTF.